A single sample is the source of the 30 T cell receptor beta chains below, sequenced in a study of T cells in Graves' hyperthyroidism and ophthalmopathy. RNA transcripts served as the template for amplifying TCR beta CDR3 regions. HTBI primers drove first-round RT-PCR of the TCR CDR3. TCRdb re-derived calls from the multiplex PCR reads in MiXCR, one entry per CDR3 protein. The sample shows around 300,000 distinct CDR3 sequences, about 13% of them seen only once. The sample comprised blood. These receptors all come from a woman in her thirties or forties with Graves' ophthalmopathy.

The chain joins TRBV27 to TRBJ2-7; D is possibly TRBD2 (6 bases). The germline V and J ends were trimmed by 8 bases and 0 bases, with 26 bases remaining between them. The germline CDR1 and CDR2 sequences are MNHEY and SMNVEV (reference sequence). This CDR3 comprises 18 residues. CDR3 bases: TGTGCCAGCCCTTCGCGAGCGGGCCGACTAAGGGGCTCCTACGAGCAGTACTTC. Translation: CASPSRAGRLRGSYEQYF.

There are a few counts of this clonotype. This could be a read error, since a much larger clone is one nucleotide away. The chain couples TRBV12-3 or TRBV12-4 to TRBJ2-5; TRBD2 is a possible D gene (6 bases). This CDR3 has 16 amino acids. V lost 1 base, J lost 5 bases, and 17 bases lay in between. The CDR3: CASSLVGTRVVETQYF. CDR3 nucleotide sequence: TGTGCCAGCAGTTTAGTGGGGACTCGCGTGGTGGAGACCCAGTACTTC.

In its sample, this clonotype was seen many times. The chain employs TRBV4-1 and TRBJ2-7, with D unresolved. The CDR3 covers 13 residues. Trimming removed 0 bases from V and 6 bases from J, with 9 bases in between. Germline V gene lookup returns CDR1 MGHRA and CDR2 YSYEKL. DNA of the CDR3: TGCGCCAGCAGCCAAGACTTAAGGGCCGAGCAGTACTTC. This translates into CASSQDLRAEQYF.

This clonotype was recorded at least ten times. V usage is TRBV6-5 and J usage is TRBJ2-1; 10 bases align to TRBD1. V lost 2 bases to trimming and J lost 6 bases; unmatched junction nucleotides: 1. Germline values: CDR1 MNHEY, CDR2 SVGAGI. The CDR3 length is 14 residues. The CDR3 reads CASSYRTGGNEQFF. The CDR3 DNA sequence: TGTGCCAGCAGTTACCGGACAGGGGGCAATGAGCAGTTCTTC.

Ten or more counts support this clonotype. This rearrangement joins TRBV11-2 to TRBJ1-2; no clear D. V was cut by 5 bases and J by 12 bases, with 13 bases left in between. Germline CDR1 reads SGHAT; CDR2 reads FQNNGV. The CDR3 runs 11 residues. This chain's CDR3 is CASSRAGRNTF. The CDR3 nucleotides are TGTGCCAGCAGCCGCGCCGGGAGGAACACCTTC. The full variable domain, rest sourced from reference TRBV11-2 and TRBJ1-2, is EAGVAQSPRYKIIEKRQSVAFWCNPISGHATLYWYQQILGQGPKLLIQFQNNGVVDDSQLPKDRFSAERLKGVDSTLKIQPAKLEDSAVYLCASSRAGRNTFGSGTRLTVV.

This clonotype was detected a few times. This chain uses TRBV5-4 with TRBJ2-7; 8 positions agree with TRBD1. The germline V gene has CDR1 SGHNT and CDR2 YYREEE (reference sequence). The CDR3 length is 16 residues. The ends lost 2 bases at V and 3 bases at J; junction bases unmatched: 10. The CDR3 DNA is TGTGCCAGCAGCTTACCCCGTCCAGGGGGCGGCTACGAGCAGTACTTC. It yields the protein CASSLPRPGGGYEQYF.

This clonotype came up many times. This chain uses TRBV5-6 with TRBJ1-1, with TRBD1 as a possible D gene (5 bases). Germline V gene lookup returns CDR1 SGHDT and CDR2 YYEEEE. This CDR3 has 15 amino acids. Trimming pared 4 bases from V and 1 base from J, leaving 14 bases between. The CDR3 sequence: CASSVDQGSNTEAFF. The CDR3 nucleotides read TGTGCCAGCAGCGTTGACCAGGGCTCGAACACTGAAGCTTTCTTT.

This clonotype was detected many times. This chain links TRBV29-1 with TRBJ2-7; D might be TRBD1 or TRBD2, each matching 6 bases. The germline gives CDR1 SQVTM, CDR2 ANQGSEA. The CDR3 loop spans 14 amino acids. V was cut by 5 bases and J by 5 bases, with 19 bases left in between. The CDR3 reads CSVSYQDSGHEQYF. CDR3 sequence (DNA): TGCAGCGTTTCATATCAGGACAGCGGGCACGAGCAGTACTTC.

The J gene is TRBJ2-2, the V gene TRBV7-9; unclear D gene. This CDR3 contains 16 residues. Germline V gene lookup returns CDR1 SEHNR and CDR2 FQNEAQ (reference sequence). Trimming stripped 1 base from V and 2 bases from J, with 11 bases between. The CDR3 sequence: CASSLDPVLNTGELFF. The CDR3 DNA is TGTGCCAGCAGCTTAGATCCAGTACTTAACACCGGGGAGCTGTTTTTT.

This clonotype was seen at least ten times. The chain recombines TRBV19 with TRBJ1-1; 7 nucleotides line up with TRBD1. The CDR3 has 15 amino acids. Looked up from germline, CDR1 is LNHDA and CDR2 is SQIVND (reference sequence). Trimming at V came to 5 bases and at J to 0 bases, leaving 6 bases not matched to a gene. Written as DNA, the CDR3 is TGTGCCAGTAGTCTCGGACAGGCGATGAACACTGAAGCTTTCTTT. It codes for CASSLGQAMNTEAFF. Using reference TRBV19 and TRBJ1-1 for the parts outside the CDR3, the full variable domain is DGGITQSPKYLFRKEGQNVTLSCEQNLNHDAMYWYRQDPGQGLRLIYYSQIVNDFQKGDIAEGYSVSREKKESFPLTVTSAQKNPTAFYLCASSLGQAMNTEAFFGQGTRLTVV.

This clonotype was seen a handful of times. This rearrangement joins TRBV11-1 to TRBJ2-1; TRBD1 might be the D (6 bases). This CDR3 is built from 14 residues. The germline CDR1 and CDR2 sequences are SGHAT and FQDESV (reference sequence). The V gene lost 8 bases and the J gene lost 3 bases, with 14 bases spanning the gap. In DNA, the CDR3 is TGTGCCAGCGAGAGGACAGCTCTCTACAATGAGCAGTTCTTC. Encoded protein: CASERTALYNEQFF.

The table lists this clonotype with many counts. V usage is TRBV5-6 and J usage is TRBJ2-1, with 10 bases fitting TRBD2. The V gene end was trimmed by 3 bases and the J gene end by 0 bases; junction bases not matched to a gene: 3. Germline CDR1 SGHDT, CDR2 YYEEEE. The CDR3 is 16 amino acids. CDR3 in amino acids: CASSYRLAGSYNEQFF. As DNA, the CDR3 is TGTGCCAGCAGCTACCGACTAGCGGGCTCCTACAATGAGCAGTTCTTC. The entire variable domain, with the rest obtained from reference TRBV5-6 and TRBJ2-1, is as follows: DAGVTQSPTHLIKTRGQQVTLRCSPKSGHDTVSWYQQALGQGPQFIFQYYEEEERQRGNFPDRFSGHQFPNYSSELNVNALLLGDSALYLCASSYRLAGSYNEQFFGPGTRLTVL.

The chain employs TRBV20-1 and TRBJ2-3; D may be TRBD2 (5 bases). V lost 6 bases and J lost 1, with 14 bases in between. Germline CDR1 and CDR2: DFQATT and SNEGSKA (reference sequence). The CDR3 is made up of 14 amino acids. The CDR3: CSAHPAEGTDTQYF. The CDR3 bases are TGCAGTGCCCACCCGGCGGAGGGCACAGATACGCAGTATTTT.

This clonotype was seen repeatedly, ten times or more. The J gene is TRBJ2-2, the V gene TRBV7-2; TRBD1 might be the D (6 bases). Germline values: CDR1 SGHTA, CDR2 FQGNSA. The CDR3 is 16 residues long. Trimming took off 5 bases at V and 2 bases at J, with 15 bases between the two ends. The CDR3 sequence is CASSLFRGTNTGELFF. The CDR3 DNA follows: TGTGCCAGCAGCCTGTTTAGGGGGACAAACACCGGGGAGCTGTTTTTT. Full variable domain (remainder filled in from reference TRBV7-2 and TRBJ2-2): GAGVSQSPSNKVTEKGKDVELRCDPISGHTALYWYRQSLGQGLEFLIYFQGNSAPDKSGLPSDRFSAERTGGSVSTLTIQRTQQEDSAVYLCASSLFRGTNTGELFFGEGSRLTVL.

This clonotype was counted many times. This rearrangement joins TRBV20-1 to TRBJ2-5, with a weak D call TRBD1 (6 bases). The CDR3 has 16 residues. Trimming took off 3 bases at V and 3 bases at J, with 20 bases between the two ends. Germline-derived CDR1 and CDR2 are DFQATT and SNEGSKA (reference sequence). This CDR3 reads CSARSLQGRLEETQYF. As DNA, the CDR3 is TGCAGTGCTAGGTCCTTACAGGGAAGGTTGGAAGAGACCCAGTACTTC.

This clonotype came up many times. The V call is TRBV20-1, the J call TRBJ2-4, with 7 bases aligning to TRBD2. The CDR3 consists of 13 residues. V dropped 1 base and J dropped 7; count of bases not matched to a gene: 4. Looked up from germline, CDR1 is DFQATT and CDR2 is SNEGSKA (reference sequence). The CDR3 region is CSARGGGNNIQYF. The CDR3 DNA is TGCAGTGCTAGAGGGGGAGGGAATAACATTCAGTACTTC.

This clonotype was seen repeatedly, ten times or more. This chain joins TRBV7-9 and TRBJ1-1; no clear D gene. V was shortened by 5 bases and J by 0 bases, with 10 bases between the two germline ends. The CDR3 is made up of 14 amino acids. CDR1 SEHNR and CDR2 FQNEAQ come from the germline V gene (reference sequence). CDR3 protein: CASSATSMNTEAFF. In DNA form, the CDR3 reads TGTGCCAGCAGCGCAACAAGTATGAACACTGAAGCTTTCTTT.

This clonotype was observed many times. The CDR3: CASSEAGRPEQYF. CDR3 nucleotide sequence: TGTGCCAGCAGTGAAGCGGGCCGGCCCGAGCAGTACTTC. The chain recombines TRBV2 with TRBJ2-7; D gene ambiguous. This CDR3 is built from 13 residues. V dropped 0 bases and J dropped 6 bases, with 9 bases sitting between them. Germline V CDR1 and CDR2: SNHLY, FYNNEI.

This clonotype was recorded many times. This chain joins TRBV7-6 and TRBJ2-5, with D unclear. The CDR3 has 15 residues. V lost 1 base and J 2 bases, leaving 11 bases between the germline ends. The germline V gene encodes CDR1 SGHVS and CDR2 FNYEAQ. DNA of the CDR3: TGTGCCAGCAGCTTAGTGATGGCAGATCAAGAGACCCAGTACTTC. Its translation: CASSLVMADQETQYF.

The gene calls are TRBV28 and TRBJ2-3, with a weak D call TRBD2 (6 bases). CDR1 and CDR2 from the germline V gene are MDHEN and SYDVKM. This CDR3 region has 15 residues. The V end was cut by 4 bases, the J end by 2 bases, with 13 bases between. CDR3 in DNA: TGTGCCAGCAGTTCCGAGGGGACTTTCACAGATACGCAGTATTTT. It yields the protein CASSSEGTFTDTQYF.

There are many counts of this clonotype. The chain couples TRBV5-1 to TRBJ2-3, with D possibly called TRBD1 or TRBD2 (5 bases each). The CDR3 covers 16 residues. Germline lookup yields CDR1 SGHRS and CDR2 YFSETQ. Trimming stripped 3 bases from V and 4 bases from J, with 18 bases between. The CDR3 reads CASSSRDATGSDTQYF. The CDR3 DNA reads TGCGCCAGCAGCTCTAGGGACGCAACGGGTTCAGATACGCAGTATTTT.

This rearrangement joins TRBV14 to TRBJ1-1; the D is unclear. The CDR3 spans 13 residues. V shed 4 bases and J shed 9 bases, with 15 bases lying between them. CDR1 SGHDN and CDR2 FVKESK come from the germline V gene. The DNA for the CDR3 is TGTGCCAGCAGCCCCCACGGTGGAATTCAAGCTTTCTTT. This encodes CASSPHGGIQAFF.

This clonotype was seen at least ten times. This rearrangement joins TRBV30 to TRBJ1-1; 8 bases line up with TRBD1. Trimming at V came to 3 bases and at J to 1 base, leaving 10 bases not matched to a gene. The CDR3 length is 16 residues. Germline V gene sequence: CDR1 GTSNPN, CDR2 SVGIG (reference sequence). The CDR3 bases are TGTGCCTGGAGACCAACGACAGGGGCAAGGAACACTGAAGCTTTCTTT. This codes for CAWRPTTGARNTEAFF.

CDR3 residues: CSARAMTGGNEKLFF. Written as DNA, the CDR3 is TGCAGTGCTAGAGCTATGACAGGGGGCAATGAAAAACTGTTTTTT. The chain links TRBV20-1 to TRBJ1-4; 10 bases align to TRBD1. The CDR3 totals 15 residues. The germline gives CDR1 DFQATT, CDR2 SNEGSKA (reference sequence). The J segment lost 5 bases and the V segment lost 1 base, leaving 4 bases of the junction unmatched.

This clonotype was seen only a few times. The CDR3 DNA sequence: TGTGCCAGCAGTTGGACATTCGGGGAGCTGTTTTTT. Encoded protein: CASSWTFGELFF. The chain has TRBV2 and TRBJ2-2, with D possibly matching TRBD1 (5 bases). With 5 bases removed from V and 7 bases from J, the gap between germline ends came to 8 bases. There are 12 residues in the CDR3. CDR1 is SNHLY and CDR2 is FYNNEI in the germline V gene. Full variable domain (outside the CDR3, taken from reference TRBV2 and TRBJ2-2): EPEVTQTPSHQVTQMGQEVILRCVPISNHLYFYWYRQILGQKVEFLVSFYNNEISEKSEIFDDQFSVERPDGSNFTLKIRSTKLEDSAMYFCASSWTFGELFFGEGSRLTVL.

The genes are TRBV20-1 and TRBJ1-4; TRBD1 might be the D (6 bases). V was cut by 1 base and J by 4 bases, with 13 bases left in between. This CDR3 comprises 15 residues. Germline CDR1 and CDR2: DFQATT and SNEGSKA (reference sequence). CDR3 region: CSARGGAGFNEKLFF. The CDR3 DNA follows: TGCAGTGCTAGAGGGGGGGCAGGCTTTAATGAAAAACTGTTTTTT.

This clonotype has at least ten counts. This chain links TRBV6-1 with TRBJ2-7; 11 bases are shared with TRBD2. Losses at the gene ends were 6 bases for V and 2 bases for J; bases not matched to a gene: 18. The CDR3 length is 19 residues. Looked up from germline, CDR1 is MNHNS and CDR2 is SASEGT. The CDR3 DNA is TGTGCCAGCAGATTCCCCACGGCGCTAGCGGGAGGACTTACCTACGAGCAGTACTTC. Translation: CASRFPTALAGGLTYEQYF.

This clonotype was recorded at least ten times. V gene TRBV7-2 combines with J gene TRBJ1-1, with D perhaps TRBD1 (5 bases). This CDR3 spans 14 amino acids. Germline CDR1 is SGHTA and CDR2 is FQGNSA. The V end lost 4 bases, the J end lost 4 bases, and 13 bases lay between the germline ends. The CDR3 is CASSSDLRGTEAFF. The CDR3 region has the DNA TGTGCCAGCAGCTCCGACTTAAGGGGCACTGAAGCTTTCTTT.

This clonotype has a count of ten or more. The chain combines TRBV2 with TRBJ2-3; either TRBD1 or TRBD2 may supply D (5 bases each). The CDR3 has 20 amino acids. Germline V gene data show CDR1 as SNHLY and CDR2 as FYNNEI. Trimming cost V 1 base and J 4 bases, with 27 bases left between them. This CDR3 reads CASSEEWQVGGQLVADTQYF. In DNA, the CDR3 is TGTGCCAGCAGTGAAGAATGGCAAGTTGGAGGACAACTTGTGGCAGATACGCAGTATTTT.

CDR3 in DNA: TGTGCCAGTAGTAGACCCTCTCGACAGGGTGGGCGGTACGAGCAGTACTTC. It codes for CASSRPSRQGGRYEQYF. V is TRBV19 and J is TRBJ2-7; 7 bases line up with TRBD1. There are 17 residues in the CDR3. From germline, CDR1 is LNHDA and CDR2 SQIVND (reference sequence). V shed 4 bases, J shed 4 bases, and the junction held 16 bases outside the gene matches.